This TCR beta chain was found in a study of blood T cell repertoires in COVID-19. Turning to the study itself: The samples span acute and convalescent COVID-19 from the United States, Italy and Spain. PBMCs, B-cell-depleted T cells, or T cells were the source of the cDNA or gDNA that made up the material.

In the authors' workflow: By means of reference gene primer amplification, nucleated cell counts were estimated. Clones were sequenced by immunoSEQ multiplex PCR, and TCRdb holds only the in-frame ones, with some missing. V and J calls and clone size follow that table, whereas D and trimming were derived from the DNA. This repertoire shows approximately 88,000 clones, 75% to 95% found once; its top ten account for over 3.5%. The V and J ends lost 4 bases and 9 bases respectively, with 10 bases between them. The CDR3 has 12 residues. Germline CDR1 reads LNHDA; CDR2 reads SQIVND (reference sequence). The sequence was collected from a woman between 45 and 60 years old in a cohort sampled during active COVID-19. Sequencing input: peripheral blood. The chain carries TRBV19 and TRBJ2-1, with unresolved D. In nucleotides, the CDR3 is TGTGCCAGTAGTACGCGGCTCTCTGAGCAGTTCTTC. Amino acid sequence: CASSTRLSEQFF.